The 3 T cell receptor beta chains reported below all come from one sample, sequenced in a study of shared clonotypes between healthy human individuals. The data were produced by immunoSEQ multiplex PCR, yet TCRdb's version contains in-frame clones alone and is incomplete. The top ten hold about 1.4% of the sample, which has about 1 million clones, around 74% seen once. The specimen was memory CD4+ T cells sorted from blood. Regarding subset: CD45RA-negative fraction. All receptors derive from a young man in good health.

This clone was counted only a few times. J is TRBJ2-3 and V is TRBV2; 13 bases are shared with TRBD2. Unmatched junction bases numbered 1, after V lost 6 bases and J lost 4 bases. CDR1 and CDR2 (germline): SNHLY, FYNNEI. This CDR3 contains 14 residues. The DNA of the CDR3 is TGTGCCAGCAGAGGGACTAGCGGGGCAGATACGCAGTATTTT. Amino acid sequence: CASRGTSGADTQYF.

This clone was detected only a few times. The chain employs TRBV27 and TRBJ2-2; possibly TRBD2 for D (5 bases). The CDR3 loop spans 16 amino acids. Per germline, CDR1 MNHEY and CDR2 SMNVEV (reference sequence). Trimming shortened V by 1 base and J by 1 base, and 10 bases separated the two germline ends. The CDR3 sequence is CASSLLLAGNTGELFF. CDR3 DNA sequence: TGTGCCAGCAGTTTATTATTGGCGGGGAACACCGGGGAGCTGTTTTTT.

This clone turned up a few times. The chain joins TRBV6-5 to TRBJ1-2; TRBD1 is a possible D gene (6 bases). V lost 6 bases to trimming and J lost 4 bases, with 12 bases between them. Germline-derived CDR1 and CDR2 are MNHEY and SVGAGI. This CDR3 comprises 13 residues. CDR3 coding DNA: TGTGCCAGCAGCACAGGGTCCGCCTATGGCTACACCTTC. Translated, it gives CASSTGSAYGYTF.